This entry lists 18 T cell receptor beta chains sequenced from one sample in a study of T cell responses to AZD1222 COVID-19 vaccine. Some clones are missing from TCRdb's copy, which holds only in-frame ones; the method was immunoSEQ multiplex PCR. The sample holds about 180,000 clones; 94% are singletons and the top ten take under 2%. The sample here was peripheral blood, taken 28 days after the second AZD1222 dose. Receptors originate from an adult who received the AZD1222 COVID-19 vaccine.

This chain links TRBV29-1 with TRBJ1-1; the match to TRBD1 covers 9 bases. The CDR3 contains 12 residues. Germline CDR1 reads SQVTM; CDR2 reads ANQGSEA. V dropped 6 bases and J dropped 6; count of bases not matched to a gene: 5. The CDR3 spells CSVDRTGAEAFF. Here the CDR3 DNA reads TGCAGCGTAGACAGGACAGGGGCTGAAGCTTTCTTT.

In this sample, this clone turned up a few times. The V and J genes are TRBV14 and TRBJ2-1, with TRBD1 matching over 7 bases. This CDR3 spans 18 amino acids. Germline CDR1 is SGHDN and CDR2 is FVKESK. V shed 1 base, J shed 6 bases, and the junction held 15 bases outside the gene matches. CDR3 in amino acids: CASSQGRLRDRSRNEQFF. The CDR3 DNA is TGTGCCAGCAGCCAAGGTCGGCTCCGGGACAGATCCCGCAATGAGCAGTTCTTC.

This rearrangement joins TRBV6-5 to TRBJ1-5; no clear D. V lost 8 bases and J 1 base, leaving 12 bases between the germline ends. The CDR3 runs 14 residues. From germline, CDR1 is MNHEY and CDR2 SVGAGI. CDR3 bases: TGTGCCAGCGTGCTGGCCCTAAGCAATCAGCCCCAGCATTTT. This translates into CASVLALSNQPQHF.

V is TRBV7-6 and J is TRBJ1-4; D is undetermined. The V end was cut by 2 bases, the J end by 0 bases, with 7 bases between. CDR1 and CDR2 (germline): SGHVS, FNYEAQ. The CDR3 is made up of 15 amino acids. The CDR3 protein is CASSLRASTNEKLFF. As DNA, the CDR3 is TGTGCCAGCAGCTTACGGGCATCAACTAATGAAAAACTGTTTTTT.

The V gene is TRBV15, the J gene TRBJ2-6; the match to TRBD1 covers 7 bases. Trimming cost V 0 bases and J 5 bases; bases outside gene matches: 13. The CDR3 is 19 residues long. Germline V gene sequence: CDR1 LNHNV, CDR2 YYDKDF (reference sequence). The CDR3 nucleotides read TGTGCCACCAGCAGAGATCGCCAAGGGGGCAGACTAAGGGCCAACGTCCTGACTTTC. The encoded protein is CATSRDRQGGRLRANVLTF.

The chain combines TRBV18 with TRBJ1-2, with a possible D match to TRBD1 (6 bases). V lost 3 bases, J lost 8 bases, and 16 bases lay in between. The germline gives CDR1 KGHSH, CDR2 LQKENI. CDR3 length: 14 residues. The CDR3 is CASSPRQESKGYTF. The DNA for the CDR3 is TGTGCCAGCTCACCCCGACAGGAGTCGAAGGGCTACACCTTC. Filled out from reference TRBV18 and TRBJ1-2, the complete variable domain reads NAGVMQNPRHLVRRRGQEARLRCSPMKGHSHVYWYRQLPEEGLKFMVYLQKENIIDESGMPKERFSAEFPKEGPSILRIQQVVRGDSAAYFCASSPRQESKGYTFGSGTRLTVV.

This chain's CDR3 is CAISKGQTADTEAFF. DNA for the CDR3: TGTGCCATCAGTAAGGGACAGACGGCCGACACTGAAGCTTTCTTT. The rearrangement uses TRBV10-3 and TRBJ1-1, with TRBD1 matching 7 bases. The V gene's germline CDR1 is ENHRY and CDR2 SYGVKD. V was clipped by 5 bases and J by 3 bases; unmatched bases: 9. The CDR3 extends over 15 amino acids.

The chain couples TRBV5-4 to TRBJ1-5; D is undetermined. The germline V and J ends were trimmed by 4 bases and 6 bases, with 14 bases remaining between them. Germline V gene lookup returns CDR1 SGHNT and CDR2 YYREEE (reference sequence). CDR3 length equals 14 residues. The DNA for the CDR3 is TGTGCCAGCAGCGAACGTAGGGTGGGTCAGCCCCAGCATTTT. It translates to CASSERRVGQPQHF.

The J gene is TRBJ1-4, the V gene TRBV7-9; D gene ambiguous. Germline values: CDR1 SEHNR, CDR2 FQNEAQ (reference sequence). V was cut by 5 bases and J by 3 bases, with 7 bases left in between. The CDR3 totals 13 residues. In nucleotides, the CDR3 is TGTGCCAGCAGCGCGGAGTCTAATGAAAAACTGTTTTTT. It encodes CASSAESNEKLFF.

The J gene is TRBJ1-1, the V gene TRBV5-5; D unresolved. The germline gives CDR1 SGHKS, CDR2 YYEKEE (reference sequence). V shed 5 bases and J shed 6 bases, with 17 bases lying between them. The CDR3 contains 14 residues. The CDR3 protein is CASRFLSAEAEAFF. In nucleotides, the CDR3 is TGTGCCAGCAGATTTCTAAGTGCCGAGGCTGAAGCTTTCTTT.

This clone came up once. The CDR3 bases are TGTGCCAGCAGTCTAACACAGGGGATCTCCTACGAGCAGTACTTC. As protein: CASSLTQGISYEQYF. V is TRBV2 and J is TRBJ2-7, with 7 bases that match TRBD1. The J segment lost 0 bases and the V segment lost 5 bases, leaving 7 bases of the junction unmatched. The length of the CDR3 is 15 residues. The germline V gene has CDR1 SNHLY and CDR2 FYNNEI.

The rearrangement links TRBV5-1 to TRBJ2-3; 8 bases are shared with TRBD1. Germline CDR1 SGHRS, CDR2 YFSETQ. The ends lost 4 bases at V and 3 bases at J; junction bases unmatched: 1. The CDR3 totals 13 residues. As DNA, the CDR3 is TGCGCCAGCAGCGGACAGGGAACAGATACGCAGTATTTT. It yields the protein CASSGQGTDTQYF.

J is TRBJ2-2 and V is TRBV5-4; TRBD2 matches 9 bases. The CDR3 consists of 16 residues. Unmatched junction bases numbered 8, after V lost 4 bases and J lost 4 bases. In germline, CDR1 is SGHNT, CDR2 YYREEE (reference sequence). CDR3 loop: CASSLQAGGLTGELFF. CDR3 bases: TGTGCCAGCAGCCTTCAAGCGGGAGGTCTCACCGGGGAGCTGTTTTTT.

The chain is built from TRBV7-2 and TRBJ2-1, with 8 bases that match TRBD1. Germline V gene lookup returns CDR1 SGHTA and CDR2 FQGNSA. The CDR3 sequence is 17 residues long. V lost 4 bases, J lost 6 bases, and 14 bases stayed unmatched. Here the CDR3 reads CASSWTGYMHSANEQFF. DNA for the CDR3: TGTGCCAGCAGCTGGACAGGGTATATGCACAGTGCCAATGAGCAGTTCTTC.

This chain connects TRBV6-5 to TRBJ1-4; TRBD1 is a possible D gene (6 bases). Trimming took off 3 bases at V and 5 bases at J, with 13 bases between the two ends. Per the germline V gene, CDR1 is MNHEY and CDR2 is SVGAGI. The CDR3 loop spans 15 amino acids. CDR3 region: CASSYRTTGNEKLFF. The CDR3 DNA sequence: TGTGCCAGCAGTTATCGGACTACAGGGAATGAAAAACTGTTTTTT.

This sequence joins TRBV29-1 and TRBJ2-7, with TRBD2 matching 9 bases. V was clipped by 4 bases and J by 7 bases; unmatched bases: 14. Germline values: CDR1 SQVTM, CDR2 ANQGSEA. The CDR3 spans 15 residues. DNA of the CDR3: TGCAGCGTTGTCTTGTGGCTAGCGGGACTGGGAGAGCAGTACTTC. Translating gives CSVVLWLAGLGEQYF.

This clone was picked up one time. The gene calls are TRBV6-6 and TRBJ2-7, with TRBD1 matching over 10 bases. CDR1 is MNHNY, CDR2 SVGAGI, per germline (reference sequence). This CDR3 region has 15 residues. V was pared by 7 bases and J by 4 bases, with 10 bases of the junction left unmatched. This CDR3 reads CASIPNRDRGYEQYF. DNA of the CDR3: TGTGCCAGCATTCCAAACCGGGACAGGGGATACGAGCAGTACTTC.

The CDR3 sequence is CATSDPRVGGVQPQHF. The CDR3 region has the DNA TGTGCCACCAGTGATCCTCGAGTGGGTGGAGTTCAGCCCCAGCATTTT. The V gene is TRBV24-1, the J gene TRBJ1-5; no definite D call. Germline CDR1 is KGHDR and CDR2 is SFDVKD. The CDR3 is 16 amino acids. Trimming shortened V by 3 bases and J by 6 bases, and 17 bases separated the two germline ends.